These 29 T cell receptor beta chains originate from one sample sequenced in a study of read filtering for tumor transcriptome and immune sequencing. Molecular barcoded adaptors covering alpha/delta and beta/gamma chains were used on about 390 ng RNA. Via MiXCR, TCRdb re-called the reads, giving one row per CDR3 protein. This table holds some 40,000 distinct CDR3 sequences, 12% found once. Sequencing used a population of CD138-negative cells sorted from bone marrow. These receptor sequences come from a donor at least 40 years old with multiple myeloma.

Note on this clonotype: A read error is likely, as this CDR3 ends without the conserved phenylalanine or tryptophan. It is unclear where the CDR3 begins or ends on the DNA, so no DNA is shown, and the CDR3 is as TCRdb lists it. The chain joins TRBV29-1 to TRBJ2-1. The CDR3 spans 11 residues, counting both ends. From germline, CDR1 is SQVTM and CDR2 ANQGSEA. The CDR3 sequence: CSVEVGSQTIC.

This clonotype was counted at least ten times. The chain combines TRBV3-1 with TRBJ2-1; no clear D gene. V was trimmed by 8 bases and J by 8 bases, leaving 10 bases between them. This CDR3 has 11 amino acids. Per germline, CDR1 LGHDT and CDR2 YNNKEL (reference sequence). The CDR3 DNA reads as TGTGCCAGCTCTCTGGGGTATGAGCAGTTCTTC. Its translation: CASSLGYEQFF.

As for this clonotype: A much more abundant neighbour one base away suggests this may be a read error. In this CDR3 the conserved last residue, phenylalanine or tryptophan, is missing, so a read error is likely. This chain joins TRBV7-9 and TRBJ2-2; D gene unclear. This CDR3 contains 11 residues. Germline lookup yields CDR1 SEHNR and CDR2 FQNEAQ (reference sequence). V shed 8 bases and J shed 3 bases, with 4 bases lying between them. The chain's CDR3 is CASEDTGELFS. CDR3 nucleotide sequence: TGTGCCAGCGAGGACACCGGGGAGCTGTTTTCT.

This clonotype appeared many times. The chain uses TRBV12-3 or TRBV12-4 and TRBJ2-2; D might be TRBD1 (5 bases). V was cut by 3 bases and J by 8 bases, with 13 bases left in between. The CDR3 loop spans 14 amino acids. CDR3: CASSLSGGAGELFF. CDR3 sequence (DNA): TGTGCCAGCAGTTTGTCGGGTGGGGCAGGGGAGCTGTTTTTT.

This clonotype was seen ten or more times. The chain links TRBV10-3 to TRBJ2-1; D is ambiguous. The CDR3 consists of 13 residues. Trimming removed 3 bases at V and 5 bases at J, with 8 bases between. The germline CDR1 and CDR2 sequences are ENHRY and SYGVKD. The CDR3, as DNA: TGTGCCATCAGTGAAGGGCAGAACAATGAGCAGTTCTTC. Its translation: CAISEGQNNEQFF.

On this clonotype: It is likely a read error: a sequence one base away is far more abundant. The CDR3 DNA sequence: TGTGCCAGCAGTTCCCATGGACTAGCGGGGTACTCCTACGAGCAGTACTTC. Amino acids: CASSSHGLAGYSYEQYF. The J gene is TRBJ2-7, the V gene TRBV28; TRBD2 matches 12 bases. The V segment lost 4 bases and the J segment 0 bases; nucleotides outside the gene matches: 7. Germline CDR1 and CDR2: MDHEN and SYDVKM. The CDR3 consists of 17 residues.

As concerns this clonotype: A read error may produce the germline difference seen at one junction end. This rearrangement joins TRBV5-1 to TRBJ1-1; D uncertain. CDR1 SGHRS and CDR2 YFSETQ come from the germline V gene. This CDR3 is 14 amino acids long. The CDR3 sequence is CASSLRQMNTEVFF. DNA of the CDR3: TGCGCCAGCAGCTTAAGGCAGATGAACACTGAAGTTTTCTTT.

This clonotype has ten or more counts. The CDR3 sequence is CASSLRDRGFHQPQHF. CDR3 sequence (DNA): TGTGCCAGCAGTCTCCGGGACAGGGGATTTCATCAGCCCCAGCATTTT. J is TRBJ1-5 and V is TRBV28; 10 bases are shared with TRBD1. The CDR3 is made up of 16 amino acids. CDR1 and CDR2 from the germline V gene are MDHEN and SYDVKM. V trimming: 5 bases; J trimming: 5 bases; junction bases outside the gene matches: 9.

This clonotype was counted many times. V gene TRBV20-1 combines with J gene TRBJ2-7; D possibly corresponds to TRBD2 (6 bases). This CDR3 comprises 15 residues. Looked up from germline, CDR1 is DFQATT and CDR2 is SNEGSKA (reference sequence). Trimming took off 0 bases at V and 2 bases at J, with 14 bases between the two ends. The CDR3 region has the DNA TGCAGTGCTAGAGATATTGGCGGGGACCCCTACGAGCAGTACTTC. Translation: CSARDIGGDPYEQYF.

Of note for this clonotype: A read error may explain this, as a much larger clone is one base away. The V and J genes are TRBV6-5 and TRBJ2-1, with TRBD2 matching 8 bases. The CDR3 consists of 16 residues. Per germline, CDR1 MNHEY and CDR2 SVGAGI. CDR3 protein: CASSYSTGGANNGQFF. The CDR3 DNA is TGTGCCAGCAGTTACTCGACCGGGGGGGCTAACAATGGGCAGTTCTTC.

This clonotype was observed a few times. Since a much larger clone is just one base distant, this may be a read error. The chain has TRBV12-3 or TRBV12-4 and TRBJ2-2; D not certain. The CDR3 totals 14 residues. V was trimmed by 7 bases and J by 3 bases, leaving 12 bases between them. The CDR3 nucleotides are TGTGCCAGCAACCCCGGGTCTTACACCGGGGAGCTGTTTTTT. It codes for CASNPGSYTGELFF.

This clonotype appeared many times. The V gene is TRBV7-2, the J gene TRBJ2-7, with a possible D match to TRBD1 (5 bases). The V end lost 1 base, the J end lost 3 bases, and 13 bases lay between the germline ends. CDR3 size: 15 residues. Germline CDR1 and CDR2: SGHTA and FQGNSA. CDR3 region: CASSLVGEPYYEQYF. CDR3 nucleotides: TGTGCCAGCAGCTTAGTAGGGGAACCCTACTACGAGCAGTACTTC.

About this clonotype: Since the CDR3 does not end with the conserved phenylalanine or tryptophan, this likely comes from a read error. The rearrangement links TRBV6-2 or TRBV6-3 to TRBJ1-5, with D maybe TRBD1 (5 bases). The CDR3 covers 14 residues. Germline V gene lookup returns CDR1 MNHEY and CDR2 SVGEGT. The CDR3 DNA reads TGTGCCAGCAGTTATGGGGGTGGCAATCAGCTCCAGCATCTT. Protein: CASSYGGGNQLQHL.

This clonotype was found many times. The rearrangement joins TRBV12-3 or TRBV12-4 to TRBJ1-5; TRBD1 might be the D (6 bases). The CDR3 consists of 15 residues. Trimming removed 4 bases at V and 2 bases at J, with 12 bases between. DNA of the CDR3: TGTGCCAGCAGTTCCACCCCAGGGGGCAATCAGCCCCAGCATTTT. Protein: CASSSTPGGNQPQHF.

This clonotype was detected many times. The V call is TRBV7-8, the J call TRBJ1-5; D remains unclear. This CDR3 has 13 residues. The germline V gene has CDR1 SGHVS and CDR2 FQNEAQ. The germline V and J ends were trimmed by 1 base and 1 base, with 2 bases remaining between them. CDR3 bases: TGTGCCAGCAGCTTAGAAAGCAATCAGCCCCAGCATTTT. Protein: CASSLESNQPQHF.

Note on this clonotype: An end of the junction does not agree with germline; a read error may underlie this. This chain connects TRBV18 to TRBJ2-4; possibly TRBD1 or TRBD2 for D (5 bases each). The CDR3 is 15 amino acids. Germline assignment: CDR1 KGHSH and CDR2 LQKENI. The DNA for the CDR3 is TGTGCCAGCTCACCACCGAGCGAGGGACGAAACATTCAGCACTTC. Protein product: CASSPPSEGRNIQHF.

This clonotype was found a few times. This is likely an artifact of a read error, given a far larger clone one base away. V gene TRBV7-3 combines with J gene TRBJ2-1; D is unresolved. Germline CDR1 reads SGHTA; CDR2 reads FQGTGA. The CDR3 covers 12 residues. CDR3 protein: CASGLVSNEQFF. The CDR3 DNA sequence: TGTGCCAGCGGCTTAGTAAGCAATGAGCAGTTCTTC.

This clonotype was detected ten times or more. DNA of the CDR3: TGCAGTGCTAGAGATTTGGGGCGGGGCACAGATACGCAGTATTTT. Translating it yields CSARDLGRGTDTQYF. The chain couples TRBV20-1 to TRBJ2-3; TRBD1 or TRBD2 may be the D gene (5 bases each). Trimming stripped 0 bases from V and 1 base from J, with 11 bases between. CDR1 and CDR2 (germline): DFQATT, SNEGSKA (reference sequence). CDR3 length: 15 residues.

This clonotype has ten or more counts. V is TRBV12-5 and J is TRBJ2-5; the D is unclear. Germline CDR1 is LGHNT and CDR2 is FRNRAP. The CDR3 has 15 amino acids. The V end was cut by 3 bases, the J end by 2 bases, with 13 bases between. CDR3: CASGLRDGIQETQYF. CDR3 in DNA: TGTGCTAGTGGTTTAAGGGATGGCATACAAGAGACCCAGTACTTC.

The CDR3 bases are TGTGCCAGCAGTTACTCCCCCGTGGGAAACACCATATATTTT. Translated, it gives CASSYSPVGNTIYF. The chain uses TRBV6-5 and TRBJ1-3, with D unresolved. Trimming stripped 0 bases from V and 4 bases from J, with 7 bases between. This CDR3 spans 14 amino acids. The germline V gene has CDR1 MNHEY and CDR2 SVGAGI.

In the case of this clonotype: This could be a read error, since a much larger clone is one nucleotide away. The gene calls are TRBV20-1 and TRBJ2-3; TRBD2 is a possible D gene (6 bases). V was cut by 5 bases and J by 7 bases, with 10 bases left in between. Germline CDR1 is DFQATT and CDR2 is SNEGSKA (reference sequence). CDR3 length equals 11 residues. CDR3 protein: CSAAGGNTQYF. CDR3 nucleotides: TGCAGTGCTGCCGGGGGTAATACGCAGTATTTT.

As to this clonotype: One base separates it from a far larger clone, so it is likely a read error. The chain uses TRBV11-2 and TRBJ2-2; tentative D call: TRBD2 (6 bases). The CDR3 contains 13 residues. V was shortened by 2 bases and J by 7 bases, with 8 bases between the two germline ends. Germline CDR1 is SGHAT and CDR2 is FQNNGV. In nucleotides, the CDR3 is TGTGCCAGCAGCTTAACGGGGGTCGGGGAGCTGTTTTTT. Protein: CASSLTGVGELFF.

Ten or more counts support this clonotype. The chain carries TRBV5-1 and TRBJ1-1; 7 nucleotides align to TRBD1. The CDR3 is 12 residues long. Trimming removed 4 bases from V and 5 bases from J; junction bases left unmatched: 2. CDR1 is SGHRS and CDR2 is YFSETQ in the germline V gene. CDR3 residues: CASSVRGTEAFF. Written as DNA, the CDR3 is TGCGCCAGCAGCGTCAGGGGGACTGAAGCTTTCTTT.

To note about this clonotype: This may arise from a read error, as a much more abundant clone is one base away. Because it lacks the conserved phenylalanine or tryptophan at the end, this CDR3 is likely a read error. The V and J genes are TRBV2 and TRBJ2-5; no clear D. Looked up from germline, CDR1 is SNHLY and CDR2 is FYNNEI. The CDR3 extends over 12 amino acids. V was cut by 6 bases and J by 4 bases, with 9 bases left in between. For the CDR3, the DNA is TGTGCCAGCAGAGGCCGAGCAGAGACCCAGTACTCC. Encoded protein: CASRGRAETQYS.

The chain couples TRBV7-2 to TRBJ1-1; D is unclear. With 2 bases removed from V and 3 bases from J, the gap between germline ends came to 10 bases. CDR1 SGHTA and CDR2 FQGNSA come from the germline V gene. This CDR3 has 14 residues. CDR3 coding DNA: TGTGCCAGCAGCTTAATGATGGGAGACACTGAAGCTTTCTTT. Translated, it gives CASSLMMGDTEAFF.

This clonotype has more than one count but fewer than ten. The chain links TRBV6-5 to TRBJ1-1; D may be TRBD1 (5 bases). The germline CDR1 and CDR2 sequences are MNHEY and SVGAGI. The length of the CDR3 is 14 residues. The V end lost 6 bases, the J end lost 0 bases, and 11 bases lay between the germline ends. The CDR3 sequence is CASRQGRLNTEAFF. The CDR3 region has the DNA TGTGCCAGCAGGCAGGGTAGGTTGAACACTGAAGCTTTCTTT.

This clonotype was seen many times. The rearrangement joins TRBV28 to TRBJ1-1, with D tentatively TRBD1 (5 bases). CDR1 and CDR2 from the germline V gene are MDHEN and SYDVKM. Between the trimmed V and J ends, which lost 8 bases and 1 base, there was a span of 8 bases. CDR3 length: 12 residues. In nucleotides, the CDR3 is TGTGCCAGCCTCAGGGAGAACACTGAAGCTTTCTTT. Translated, it gives CASLRENTEAFF.

Regarding this clonotype: This may come from a read error, since a much larger clone is one base off. V and J are TRBV6-1 and TRBJ2-5; possible D gene TRBD1, 5 bases. Trimming shortened V by 6 bases and J by 7 bases, and 15 bases separated the two germline ends. Germline V gene data show CDR1 as MNHNS and CDR2 as SASEGT. The CDR3 extends over 13 amino acids. The CDR3 region is CASSTARALTQYF. CDR3 bases: TGTGCCAGCAGCACCGCCAGGGCGCTGACCCAGTACTTC.

Worth noting for this clonotype: A much larger clone differs by one base, so this may be a read error. The chain links TRBV20-1 to TRBJ1-1; D not certain. In germline, CDR1 is DFQATT, CDR2 SNEGSKA (reference sequence). The CDR3 totals 11 residues. V dropped 3 bases and J dropped 4 bases, with 6 bases sitting between them. This chain's CDR3 is CSASESTEAFF. CDR3 DNA sequence: TGCAGTGCTAGTGAGAGCACTGAAGCTTTCTTT.